This T cell receptor beta chain was captured by sequencing in a study of shared clonotypes between healthy human individuals. TCRdb's copy holds only in-frame clones and misses some; the assay was immunoSEQ multiplex PCR. The sample lists 900,000 to 1,200,000 clones, about four fifths occurring once. The J segment lost 7 bases and the V segment lost 2 bases, leaving 5 bases of the junction unmatched. The CDR3 runs to 15 residues. Germline V gene sequence: CDR1 SEHNR, CDR2 FQNEAQ (reference sequence). Specimen: memory CD4+ T cells from PBMCs. Subset here: CD45RA-negative fraction. The TCR sequence derives from a man aged 18 to 30 in good health. Some clones in this sample may be carry-over from other donors' samples. This chain connects TRBV7-9 to TRBJ1-4; 9 bases are shared with TRBD1. The chain's CDR3 is CASSLSTGGGEKLFF. Here the CDR3 DNA reads TGTGCCAGCAGCTTATCCACAGGGGGCGGTGAAAAACTGTTTTTT. Using reference TRBV7-9 and TRBJ1-4 for the parts outside the CDR3, the full variable domain is DTGVSQNPRHKITKRGQNVTFRCDPISEHNRLYWYRQTLGQGPEFLTYFQNEAQLEKSRLLSDRFSAERPKGSFSTLEIQRTEQGDSAMYLCASSLSTGGGEKLFFGSGTQLSVL.